The 4 T cell receptor beta chains below all came from one sample that was sequenced in a study of response to subunit inactivated influenza vaccine. TCRdb itself ran the RT-PCR reads through MiXCR, one entry per CDR3 protein. The sample holds 600,000 to 850,000 distinct CDR3 sequences, 11% to 15% seen once. This sample comprised PBMCs from blood, obtained approximately 15 days before vaccination. These TCRs come from a man in his forties or fifties who received an inactivated influenza vaccine.

This clonotype turned up a few times. The chain links TRBV5-1 to TRBJ2-1, with 14 bases aligning to TRBD2. This CDR3 has 16 amino acids. Germline CDR1 is SGHRS and CDR2 is YFSETQ. J was trimmed by 7 bases and V by 4 bases; bases with no gene match: 7. DNA of the CDR3: TGCGCCAGCAGCCCCGGGACTAGCGGGAGTGTAAATGAGCAGTTCTTC. It encodes CASSPGTSGSVNEQFF. The variable domain in full, with the rest retrieved from reference TRBV5-1 and TRBJ2-1, is KAGVTQTPRYLIKTRGQQVTLSCSPISGHRSVSWYQQTPGQGLQFLFEYFSETQRNKGNFPGRFSGRQFSNSRSEMNVSTLELGDSALYLCASSPGTSGSVNEQFFGPGTRLTVL.

The CDR3 region is CASSSWTGEVTGELFF. The CDR3, as DNA: TGTGCCAGCAGTTCTTGGACAGGGGAGGTCACCGGGGAGCTGTTTTTT. The chain couples TRBV6-5 to TRBJ2-2; TRBD1 matches 9 bases. The CDR3 is made up of 16 amino acids. The V segment lost 4 bases and the J segment 4 bases; nucleotides outside the gene matches: 7. Germline-derived CDR1 and CDR2 are MNHEY and SVGAGI.

This clonotype showed up just a few times. The chain is built from TRBV5-1 and TRBJ1-1; 7 bases align to TRBD1. Trimming cost V 5 bases and J 4 bases; bases outside gene matches: 11. This CDR3 spans 15 amino acids. CDR1 SGHRS and CDR2 YFSETQ come from the germline V gene. As DNA, the CDR3 is TGCGCCAGCAGTCTGACTGAGGGGGCTAGCACTGAAGCTTTCTTT. Translating it yields CASSLTEGASTEAFF.

This clonotype was detected a few times. The chain couples TRBV5-1 to TRBJ2-2, with 11 bases that match TRBD1. V dropped 2 bases and J dropped 1; count of bases not matched to a gene: 7. The germline V gene encodes CDR1 SGHRS and CDR2 YFSETQ. This CDR3 is 18 amino acids long. The CDR3 loop reads CASSLRTGGVMNTGELFF. The DNA of the CDR3 is TGCGCCAGCAGCTTAAGGACAGGGGGCGTAATGAACACCGGGGAGCTGTTTTTT.